The 24 T cell receptor beta chains below come from one sample, sequenced in a study of CD8 T cells in ankylosing spondylitis. A single record per CDR3 protein comes from TCRdb applying MiXCR to the 5' RACE reads. The sample holds roughly 100,000 distinct CDR3 sequences, over 6.5% seen once. Material: blood, either unsorted or a sorted T cell fraction (not recorded which). These receptors were taken from a male donor with ankylosing spondylitis or in good health (not recorded which).

At least ten counts were recorded for this clonotype. V is TRBV30 and J is TRBJ2-2; D may be TRBD1 (5 bases). The germline V gene has CDR1 GTSNPN and CDR2 SVGIG (reference sequence). V dropped 4 bases and J dropped 0 bases, with 15 bases sitting between them. This CDR3 region has 16 residues. For the CDR3, the DNA is TGTGCCTGGACAGGGTCGAGGTTCCCGAACACCGGGGAGCTGTTTTTT. It yields the protein CAWTGSRFPNTGELFF.

This clonotype was counted at least ten times. The genes are TRBV11-2 and TRBJ1-1, with a weak D call TRBD1 (6 bases). CDR1 and CDR2 from the germline V gene are SGHAT and FQNNGV. The CDR3 sequence is 15 residues long. V was cut by 3 bases and J by 3 bases, with 14 bases left in between. The CDR3 bases are TGTGCCAGCAGCTTGCTAGTTGGGGGCGACACTGAAGCTTTCTTT. Translation gives CASSLLVGGDTEAFF.

This clonotype was seen at least ten times. The chain is built from TRBV10-3 and TRBJ2-5, with D possibly matching TRBD2 (9 bases). Germline V gene data show CDR1 as ENHRY and CDR2 as SYGVKD. Trimming left V 4 bases short and J 5 bases short, with 23 bases between. The length of the CDR3 is 17 residues. The CDR3: CAISGRDRGLARETQYF. The CDR3, as DNA: TGTGCCATCAGTGGAAGAGACAGGGGACTAGCTAGGGAGACCCAGTACTTC.

The chain couples TRBV4-3 to TRBJ2-5; D uncertain. The germline gives CDR1 LGHNA, CDR2 YSLEER. The ends were cut back, 4 bases at V and 1 base at J, with 13 bases in the middle. This CDR3 spans 15 amino acids. The CDR3 loop reads CASSPSFEVQETQYF. As DNA, the CDR3 is TGCGCCAGCAGCCCCTCTTTTGAGGTCCAAGAGACCCAGTACTTC.

This clonotype was recorded at least ten times. The chain employs TRBV6-1 and TRBJ1-2; 8 bases map to TRBD1. Germline V gene data show CDR1 as MNHNS and CDR2 as SASEGT. The V segment lost 6 bases and the J segment 0 bases; nucleotides outside the gene matches: 3. The CDR3 consists of 14 residues. The DNA of the CDR3 is TGTGCCAGCAGCTCGGACAGGGCTAACTATGGCTACACCTTC. It encodes CASSSDRANYGYTF.

The sample holds many counts of this clonotype. J is TRBJ1-1 and V is TRBV20-1, with TRBD1 matching 7 bases. Trimming removed 1 base from V and 4 bases from J; junction bases left unmatched: 6. The CDR3 is 14 residues long. The germline gives CDR1 DFQATT, CDR2 SNEGSKA (reference sequence). As DNA, the CDR3 is TGCAGTGCTAGAGCGGGACAGTGGGTCACTGAAGCTTTCTTT. Protein product: CSARAGQWVTEAFF.

There are many counts of this clonotype. J is TRBJ2-4 and V is TRBV20-1, with 10 bases identical to TRBD2. The CDR3 runs 16 residues. V lost 4 bases to trimming and J lost 1 base; unmatched junction nucleotides: 7. Germline V gives CDR1 DFQATT, CDR2 SNEGSKA (reference sequence). DNA for the CDR3: TGCAGTGCTAATCCCGGGACTAGCGCCGCCAAAAACATTCAGTACTTC. This translates into CSANPGTSAAKNIQYF.

There are a few counts of this clonotype. The chain recombines TRBV20-1 with TRBJ2-1; tentative D call: TRBD2 (5 bases). The CDR3 sequence is 13 residues long. Germline V gene sequence: CDR1 DFQATT, CDR2 SNEGSKA (reference sequence). The V and J ends lost 8 bases and 5 bases respectively, with 16 bases between them. For the CDR3, the DNA is TGCAGTTCACGGGGTTCCTCACACAATGAGCAGTTCTTC. Translation gives CSSRGSSHNEQFF.

This chain joins TRBV7-2 and TRBJ2-2; D is unclear. CDR3 size: 13 residues. CDR1 SGHTA and CDR2 FQGNSA come from the germline V gene. Deletions cut 5 bases from V and 2 bases from J, with 6 bases between. CDR3 DNA: TGTGCCAGCAGCACCCCTAACACCGGGGAGCTGTTTTTT. Protein sequence: CASSTPNTGELFF.

A few counts support this clonotype. The chain is built from TRBV20-1 and TRBJ2-3, with 9 bases identical to TRBD2. V was pared by 3 bases and J by 1 base, with 2 bases of the junction left unmatched. Germline V CDR1 and CDR2: DFQATT, SNEGSKA (reference sequence). The CDR3 spans 14 residues. The CDR3 region is CSARASGGTDTQYF. DNA for the CDR3: TGCAGTGCTAGGGCTAGCGGGGGCACAGATACGCAGTATTTT.

The chain recombines TRBV20-1 with TRBJ2-3, with TRBD2 matching over 7 bases. The V gene's germline CDR1 is DFQATT and CDR2 SNEGSKA (reference sequence). Trimming cost V 4 bases and J 4 bases; bases outside gene matches: 11. The CDR3 is 15 residues long. CDR3 in amino acids: CSAIPPRLASDTQYF. The CDR3 nucleotides are TGCAGTGCTATTCCCCCTAGACTAGCCTCAGATACGCAGTATTTT.

This clonotype was detected a few times. The chain joins TRBV5-1 to TRBJ2-2, with D hard to call. The V and J ends lost 5 bases and 1 base respectively, with 18 bases between them. The CDR3 loop spans 17 amino acids. The germline gives CDR1 SGHRS, CDR2 YFSETQ. CDR3 region: CASSSWGRYQNTGELFF. CDR3 bases: TGCGCCAGCAGTTCCTGGGGAAGATACCAGAACACCGGGGAGCTGTTTTTT.

The table lists this clonotype with many counts. The V call is TRBV5-1, the J call TRBJ2-2; D is uncertain. The CDR3 totals 14 residues. V was trimmed by 0 bases and J by 1 base, leaving 4 bases between them. Germline CDR1 SGHRS, CDR2 YFSETQ. CDR3 nucleotides: TGCGCCAGCAGCTTGGCGGGGAACACCGGGGAGCTGTTTTTT. The encoded protein is CASSLAGNTGELFF.

Note on this clonotype: Germline and junction disagree at one end, which may indicate a read error. CDR3 protein: CSVDRVHEQFF. DNA of the CDR3: TGCAGTGTTGACAGGGTTCATGAGCAGTTCTTC. The chain employs TRBV29-1 and TRBJ2-1; 7 bases match TRBD1. The CDR3 is made up of 11 amino acids. Germline-derived CDR1 and CDR2 are SQVTM and ANQGSEA.

This clonotype has a count of ten or more. This rearrangement joins TRBV5-1 to TRBJ2-1; 8 bases match TRBD1. The CDR3 consists of 14 residues. Germline V lookup: CDR1 SGHRS, CDR2 YFSETQ. Trimming at V came to 7 bases and at J to 5 bases, leaving 8 bases not matched to a gene. CDR3 residues: CASRSGQANNEQFF. For the CDR3, the DNA is TGCGCCAGCCGATCGGGACAGGCTAACAATGAGCAGTTCTTC.

Ten or more counts support this clonotype. The V call is TRBV6-5, the J call TRBJ2-1; TRBD2 aligns across 8 bases. V shed 3 bases and J 0 bases; nucleotides not matched to a gene: 4. The CDR3 consists of 16 residues. Looked up from germline, CDR1 is MNHEY and CDR2 is SVGAGI. The CDR3, as DNA: TGTGCCAGCAGTTATAAGGGGACTAGCTCCTACAATGAGCAGTTCTTC. Amino acid sequence: CASSYKGTSSYNEQFF.

At least ten counts were recorded for this clonotype. This chain connects TRBV18 to TRBJ2-5; D may be TRBD1 or TRBD2 (5 bases each). Germline CDR1 is KGHSH and CDR2 is LQKENI. The CDR3 length is 15 residues. The V end was cut by 3 bases, the J end by 3 bases, with 14 bases between. The CDR3 sequence is CASSPGTSLKETQYF. In DNA form, the CDR3 reads TGTGCCAGCTCACCCGGGACCAGTCTTAAAGAGACCCAGTACTTC.

V is TRBV4-3 and J is TRBJ2-4; 8 positions match TRBD1. The CDR3 length is 16 residues. Germline V gives CDR1 LGHNA, CDR2 YSLEER. V shed 0 bases and J 4 bases; nucleotides not matched to a gene: 5. The CDR3 nucleotides are TGCGCCAGCAGCCAAGACGTTCGGACAGGGAAAAACATTCAGTACTTC. Translated, it gives CASSQDVRTGKNIQYF.

This clonotype was found many times. The chain joins TRBV20-1 to TRBJ2-3, with D hard to call. The germline CDR1 and CDR2 sequences are DFQATT and SNEGSKA (reference sequence). The CDR3 is made up of 15 amino acids. Trimming took off 5 bases at V and 2 bases at J, with 17 bases between the two ends. CDR3 in DNA: TGCAGTGCTGCTAAGACTCCAATAGTCACAGATACGCAGTATTTT. Amino acid sequence: CSAAKTPIVTDTQYF.

The table lists this clonotype with many counts. The V and J genes are TRBV20-1 and TRBJ2-1; 12 nucleotides match TRBD2. CDR1 is DFQATT, CDR2 SNEGSKA, per germline (reference sequence). The CDR3 runs to 15 residues. Trimming took 3 bases from V and 9 from J; bases not matched to a gene: 9. CDR3 in DNA: TGCAGTGCTAGTTGGCTAGCGGGAGGGAGGGGTGAGCAGTTCTTC. Its protein product is CSASWLAGGRGEQFF.

This clonotype showed up many times. The chain recombines TRBV27 with TRBJ2-7; 8 bases agree with TRBD1. V lost 3 bases and J lost 7; bases outside the gene matches: 8. The CDR3 length is 14 residues. Germline loops: CDR1 MNHEY, CDR2 SMNVEV (reference sequence). Here the CDR3 DNA reads TGTGCCAGCAGTTTTTCGACAGGGGCGTGGGAGCAGTACTTC. Translating gives CASSFSTGAWEQYF.

This clonotype was detected many times. The chain combines TRBV9 with TRBJ2-7; D possibly corresponds to TRBD2 (5 bases). The germline gives CDR1 SGDLS, CDR2 YYNGEE. This CDR3 comprises 12 residues. The V and J ends lost 3 bases and 4 bases respectively, with 8 bases between them. As DNA, the CDR3 is TGTGCCAGCAGCGGTGGAGGATACGAGCAGTACTTC. Encoded protein: CASSGGGYEQYF.

This clonotype showed up many times. The rearrangement links TRBV30 to TRBJ2-7; D is possibly TRBD2 (6 bases). This CDR3 has 12 amino acids. Trimming took 2 bases from V and 3 from J, leaving 8 bases between them. Germline V gives CDR1 GTSNPN, CDR2 SVGIG (reference sequence). This chain's CDR3 is CAWSRGIYEQYF. In nucleotides, the CDR3 is TGTGCCTGGAGTCGGGGGATCTACGAGCAGTACTTC.

This clonotype was counted ten times or more. The chain joins TRBV12-3 or TRBV12-4 to TRBJ2-1, with D unclear. This CDR3 comprises 14 residues. Trimming cost V 8 bases and J 0 bases, with 11 bases left between them. DNA of the CDR3: TGTGCCAGCCGGCGGTCGGGCTCCTACAATGAGCAGTTCTTC. It translates to CASRRSGSYNEQFF.